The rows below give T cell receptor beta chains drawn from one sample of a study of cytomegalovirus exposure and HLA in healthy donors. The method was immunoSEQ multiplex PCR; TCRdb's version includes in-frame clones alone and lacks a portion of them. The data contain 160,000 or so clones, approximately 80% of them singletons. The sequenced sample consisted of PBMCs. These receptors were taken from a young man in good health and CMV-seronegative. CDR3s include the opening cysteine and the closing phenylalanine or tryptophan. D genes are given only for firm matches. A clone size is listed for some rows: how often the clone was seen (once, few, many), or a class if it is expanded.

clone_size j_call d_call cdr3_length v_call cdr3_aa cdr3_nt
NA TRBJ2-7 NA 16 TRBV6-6 CASCGQGGGFTYEQYF TGTGCCAGCTGCGGACAGGGAGGGGGATTTACCTACGAGCAGTACTTC
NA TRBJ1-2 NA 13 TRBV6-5 CASSDSGGYSYTF TGTGCCAGCAGCGATTCTGGCGGCTATAGCTACACCTTC
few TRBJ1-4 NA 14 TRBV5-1 CASSLRGDNEKLFF TGCGCCAGCAGCTTGCGCGGGGATAATGAAAAACTGTTTTTT
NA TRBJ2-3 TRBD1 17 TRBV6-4 CASSDSRETGARYTQYF TGTGCCAGCAGTGACTCCCGGGAGACAGGGGCAAGATATACGCAGTATTTT
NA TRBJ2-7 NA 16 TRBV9 CASSVHPSVPPYEQYF TGTGCCAGCAGCGTTCACCCTAGCGTGCCTCCCTACGAGCAGTACTTC
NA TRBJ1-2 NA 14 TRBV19 CASSVDSELYGYTF TGTGCCAGTAGTGTTGACAGTGAACTCTATGGCTACACCTTC
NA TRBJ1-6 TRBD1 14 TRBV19 CACRGDHTGSPLHF TGTGCCTGCAGGGGGGATCACACAGGGTCACCCCTCCACTTT
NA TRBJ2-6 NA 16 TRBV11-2 CASIPRGNSGANVLTF TGTGCCAGCATCCCCAGGGGCAACTCTGGGGCCAACGTCCTGACTTTC
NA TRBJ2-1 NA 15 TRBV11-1 CASSLIDYAYNEQFF TGTGCCAGCAGCTTGATAGACTACGCCTACAATGAGCAGTTCTTC
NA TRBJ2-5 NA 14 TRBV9 CASSSGHSQETQYF TGTGCCAGCAGCTCCGGACACTCCCAAGAGACCCAGTACTTC
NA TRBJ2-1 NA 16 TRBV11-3 CASSLGRQRSYNEQFF TGTGCCAGCAGCTTAGGGAGGCAGAGATCCTACAATGAGCAGTTCTTC
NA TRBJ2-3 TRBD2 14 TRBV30 CAWSSGGAGDTQYF TGTGCCTGGAGTAGCGGGGGGGCGGGGGATACGCAGTATTTT
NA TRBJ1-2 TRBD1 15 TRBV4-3 CANSLLTGGHSGYTF TGCGCCAACAGCCTGTTGACAGGGGGACACTCTGGCTACACCTTC
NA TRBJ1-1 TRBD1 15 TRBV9 CASSTRDRGITEAFF TGTGCCAGCAGCACCCGGGACAGGGGCATTACTGAAGCTTTCTTT
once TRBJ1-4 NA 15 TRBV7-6 CASSLDFRGSEKLFF TGTGCCAGCAGCTTAGATTTCAGGGGTAGTGAAAAACTGTTTTTT
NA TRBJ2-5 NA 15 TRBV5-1 CASCREHLDQETQYF TGCGCCAGTTGTCGGGAACACCTTGACCAAGAGACCCAGTACTTC
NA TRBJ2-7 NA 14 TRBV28 CASSSGTFSYEQYF TGTGCCAGCAGTTCGGGGACTTTCTCCTACGAGCAGTACTTC
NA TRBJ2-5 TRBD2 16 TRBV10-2 CASSAGAGGFLETQYF TGCGCCAGCAGTGCTGGAGCGGGGGGGTTCCTGGAGACCCAGTACTTC
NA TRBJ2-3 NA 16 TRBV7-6 CASSSRLQLNPDTQYF TGTGCCAGCAGCTCCCGACTCCAGTTGAATCCAGATACGCAGTATTTT
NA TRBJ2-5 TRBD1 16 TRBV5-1 CASSRSGTGEGETQYF TGCGCCAGCAGTCGCTCCGGGACAGGGGAGGGAGAGACCCAGTACTTC
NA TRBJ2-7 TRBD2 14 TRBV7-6 CASSFLREGYEQYF TGTGCCAGCAGCTTTCTGCGGGAGGGCTACGAGCAGTACTTC
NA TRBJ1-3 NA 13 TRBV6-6 CASSEPQGNTIYF TGTGCCAGCAGCGAACCTCAGGGAAACACCATATATTTT
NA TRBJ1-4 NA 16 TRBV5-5 CASSSSFLATNEKLFF TGTGCCAGCAGCTCGTCGTTTCTTGCAACTAATGAAAAACTGTTTTTT
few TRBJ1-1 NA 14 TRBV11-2 CASSLAHVNTEAFF TGTGCCAGCAGCCTCGCACATGTGAACACTGAAGCTTTCTTT
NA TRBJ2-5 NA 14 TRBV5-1 CASSLSQAQETQYF TGCGCCAGCAGCTTGTCCCAGGCTCAAGAGACCCAGTACTTC
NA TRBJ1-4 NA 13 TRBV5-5 CASSWGGDEKLFF TGTGCCAGCAGCTGGGGAGGGGACGAAAAACTGTTTTTT
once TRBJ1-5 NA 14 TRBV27 CASSFTGGREPQHF TGTGCCAGCAGTTTTACAGGCGGCCGGGAGCCCCAGCATTTT
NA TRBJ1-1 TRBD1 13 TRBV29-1 CSGYRGPGTEAFF TGCAGCGGGTACAGGGGGCCGGGAACTGAAGCTTTCTTT
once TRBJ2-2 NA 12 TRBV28 CASSSPERELFF TGTGCCAGCAGTTCCCCCGAGAGAGAGCTGTTTTTT
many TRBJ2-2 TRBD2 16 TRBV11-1 CASSDWREGNTGELFF TGTGCCAGCAGCGACTGGCGGGAGGGGAACACCGGGGAGCTGTTTTTT
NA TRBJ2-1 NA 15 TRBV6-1 CASSGGFSSYNEQFF TGTGCCAGCAGTGGAGGGTTTAGCTCCTACAATGAGCAGTTCTTC
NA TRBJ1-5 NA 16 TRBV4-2 CASSPRQPSSNQPQHF TGTGCCAGCAGCCCGAGACAGCCATCAAGCAATCAGCCCCAGCATTTT
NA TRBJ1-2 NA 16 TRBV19 CASRDSQVRSNYGYTF TGTGCCAGTAGAGACAGTCAAGTACGATCTAACTATGGCTACACCTTC
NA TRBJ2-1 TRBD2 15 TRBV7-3 CASSLLLAAGNEQFF TGTGCCAGCAGCTTACTACTAGCGGCAGGGAATGAGCAGTTCTTC
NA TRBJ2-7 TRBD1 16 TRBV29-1 CSVAVGRRQGFGEQYF TGCAGCGTTGCAGTGGGGAGAAGACAGGGGTTTGGAGAGCAGTACTTC
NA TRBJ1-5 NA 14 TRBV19 CASSIMTANQPQHF TGTGCCAGTAGTATAATGACAGCCAATCAGCCCCAGCATTTT
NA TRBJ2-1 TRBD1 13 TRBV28 CASSLPGQDEQFF TGTGCCAGCAGTTTACCAGGACAGGATGAGCAGTTCTTC
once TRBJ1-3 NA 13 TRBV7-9 CASPGESGNTIYF TGTGCCAGCCCAGGGGAATCTGGAAACACCATATATTTT
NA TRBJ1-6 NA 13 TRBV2 CASRAGIYSPLHF TGTGCCAGCAGGGCAGGGATCTATTCACCCCTCCACTTT
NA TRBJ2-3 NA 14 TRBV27 CASSLVGGPDTQYF TGTGCCAGCAGTTTGGTCGGGGGGCCTGATACGCAGTATTTT
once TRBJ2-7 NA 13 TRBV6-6 CASSYDSGYEQYF TGTGCCAGCAGTTATGACAGTGGCTACGAGCAGTACTTC
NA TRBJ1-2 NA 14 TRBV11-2 CASSLIRSHYGYTF TGTGCCAGCAGCTTAATACGGAGCCACTATGGCTACACCTTC
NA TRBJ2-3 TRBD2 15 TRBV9 CASSYTWGGTDTQYF TGTGCCAGCAGTTACACGTGGGGGGGAACAGATACGCAGTATTTT
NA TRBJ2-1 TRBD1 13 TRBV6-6 CASIARQGHEQFF TGTGCCAGCATAGCTCGACAGGGCCATGAGCAGTTCTTC
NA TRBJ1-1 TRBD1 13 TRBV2 CASSEDRAGEAFF TGTGCCAGCAGTGAGGACAGGGCTGGTGAAGCTTTCTTT
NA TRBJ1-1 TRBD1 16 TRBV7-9 CASSLVSGGMNTEAFF TGTGCCAGCAGCTTAGTATCAGGGGGGATGAACACTGAAGCTTTCTTT
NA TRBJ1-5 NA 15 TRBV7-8 CASSKRGQTNQPQHF TGTGCCAGCAGCAAGAGAGGACAGACAAATCAGCCCCAGCATTTT